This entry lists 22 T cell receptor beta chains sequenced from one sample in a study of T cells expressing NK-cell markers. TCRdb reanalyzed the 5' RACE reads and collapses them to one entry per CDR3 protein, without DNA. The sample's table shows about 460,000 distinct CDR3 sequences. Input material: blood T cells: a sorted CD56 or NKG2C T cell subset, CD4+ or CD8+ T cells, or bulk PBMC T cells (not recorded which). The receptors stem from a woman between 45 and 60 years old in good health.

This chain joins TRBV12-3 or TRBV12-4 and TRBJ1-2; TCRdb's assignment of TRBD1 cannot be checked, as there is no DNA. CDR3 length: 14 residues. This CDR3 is CASSFTGTGKGYTF.

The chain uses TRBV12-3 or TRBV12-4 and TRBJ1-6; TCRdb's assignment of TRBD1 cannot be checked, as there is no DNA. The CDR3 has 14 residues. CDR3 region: CASRPRGFYSPLHF.

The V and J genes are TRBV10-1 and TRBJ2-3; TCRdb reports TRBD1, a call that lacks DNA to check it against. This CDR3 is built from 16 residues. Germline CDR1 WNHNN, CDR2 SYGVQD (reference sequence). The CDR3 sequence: CASSESTGRGTDTQYF.

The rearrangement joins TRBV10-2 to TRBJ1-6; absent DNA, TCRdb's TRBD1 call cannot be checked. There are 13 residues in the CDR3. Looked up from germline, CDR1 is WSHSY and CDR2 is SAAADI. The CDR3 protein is CASRDRGDSPLHF.

CDR3: CASSFLSGRKPQETQYF. The V gene is TRBV28, the J gene TRBJ2-5; checking the TCRdb D call of TRBD2 is not possible without DNA. Germline values: CDR1 MDHEN, CDR2 SYDVKM. CDR3 length equals 17 residues.

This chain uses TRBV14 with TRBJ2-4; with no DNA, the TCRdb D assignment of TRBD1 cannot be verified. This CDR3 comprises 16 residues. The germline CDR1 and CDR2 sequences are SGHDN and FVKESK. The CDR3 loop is CASSQLQGNRGNIQYF.

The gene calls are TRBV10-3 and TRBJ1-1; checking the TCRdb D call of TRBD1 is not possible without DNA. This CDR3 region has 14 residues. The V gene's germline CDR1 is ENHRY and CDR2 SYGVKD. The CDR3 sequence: CAISDFGGNTEAFF.

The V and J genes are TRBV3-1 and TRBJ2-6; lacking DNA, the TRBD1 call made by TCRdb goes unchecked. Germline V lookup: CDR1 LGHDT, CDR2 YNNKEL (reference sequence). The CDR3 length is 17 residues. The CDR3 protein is CASSPQGAIGGANVLTF.

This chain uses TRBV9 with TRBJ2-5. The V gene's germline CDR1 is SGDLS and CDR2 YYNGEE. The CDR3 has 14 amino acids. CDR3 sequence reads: CASSVASPQETQYF. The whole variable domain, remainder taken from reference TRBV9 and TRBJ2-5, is DSGVTQTPKHLITATGQRVTLRCSPRSGDLSVYWYQQSLDQGLQFLIQYYNGEERAKGNILERFSAQQFPDLHSELNLSSLELGDSALYFCASSVASPQETQYFGPGTRLLVL.

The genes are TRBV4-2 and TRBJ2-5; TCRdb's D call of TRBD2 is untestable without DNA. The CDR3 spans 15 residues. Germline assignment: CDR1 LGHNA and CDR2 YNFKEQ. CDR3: CASSQGGLAQETQYF.

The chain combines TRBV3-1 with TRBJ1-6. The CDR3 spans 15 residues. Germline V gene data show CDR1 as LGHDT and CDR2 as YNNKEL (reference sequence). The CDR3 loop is CASSQGVSYNSPLHF.

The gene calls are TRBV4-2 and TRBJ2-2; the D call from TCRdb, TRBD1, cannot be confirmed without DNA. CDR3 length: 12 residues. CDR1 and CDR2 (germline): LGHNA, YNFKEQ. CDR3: CASSTGGVELFF.

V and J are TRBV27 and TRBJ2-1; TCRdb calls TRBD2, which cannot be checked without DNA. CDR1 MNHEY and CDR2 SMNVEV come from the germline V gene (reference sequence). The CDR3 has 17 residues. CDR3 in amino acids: CASTQPSGLAGSGEQFF.

The CDR3 reads CSVNTPGLAGGGSTDTQYF. V gene TRBV29-1 combines with J gene TRBJ2-3; TCRdb outputs TRBD2, but without DNA this stays unchecked. Looked up from germline, CDR1 is SQVTM and CDR2 is ANQGSEA. The CDR3 runs to 19 residues.

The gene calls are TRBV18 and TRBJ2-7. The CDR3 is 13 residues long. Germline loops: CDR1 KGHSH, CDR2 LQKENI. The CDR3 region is CASSPRQIYEQYF.

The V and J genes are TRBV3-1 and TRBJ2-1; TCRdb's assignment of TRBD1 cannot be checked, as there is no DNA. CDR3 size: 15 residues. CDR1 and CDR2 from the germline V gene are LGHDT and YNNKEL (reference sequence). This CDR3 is CASSQLASRYNEQFF.

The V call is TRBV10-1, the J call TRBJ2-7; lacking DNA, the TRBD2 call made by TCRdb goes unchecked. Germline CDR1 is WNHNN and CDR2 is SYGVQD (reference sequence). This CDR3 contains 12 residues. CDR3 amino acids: CASKVGSVEQYF.

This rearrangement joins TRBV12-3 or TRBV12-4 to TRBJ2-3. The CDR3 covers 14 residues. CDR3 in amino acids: CASSLWDFRDTQYF.

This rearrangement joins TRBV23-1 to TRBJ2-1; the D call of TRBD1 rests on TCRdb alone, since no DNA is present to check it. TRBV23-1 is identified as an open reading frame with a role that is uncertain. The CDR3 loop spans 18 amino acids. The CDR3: CASSPNPNRDRSNNEQFF.

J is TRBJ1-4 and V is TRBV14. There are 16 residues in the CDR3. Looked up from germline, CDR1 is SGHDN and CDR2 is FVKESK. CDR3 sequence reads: CASSRFDSTTNEKLFF.

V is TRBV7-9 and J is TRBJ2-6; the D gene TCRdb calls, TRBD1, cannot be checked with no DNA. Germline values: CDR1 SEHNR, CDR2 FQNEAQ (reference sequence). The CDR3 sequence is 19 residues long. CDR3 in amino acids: CASSLGTGTGTSGANVLTF.

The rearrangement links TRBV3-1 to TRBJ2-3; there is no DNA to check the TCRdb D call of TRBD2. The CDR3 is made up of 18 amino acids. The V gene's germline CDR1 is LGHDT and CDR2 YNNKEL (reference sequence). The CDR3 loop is CASSQGFGLRRGTDTQYF.